One and the same sample provided the 3 T cell receptor beta chains below, sequenced in a study of cytomegalovirus exposure and HLA in healthy donors. PCR primers comprised 60 Vbeta and 13 Jbeta primers. Some clones are missing from TCRdb's copy, which holds only in-frame ones; the method was immunoSEQ multiplex PCR. Among over 80,000 clones listed, over 55% were seen once. The sequenced sample was PBMCs. All receptors come from a woman aged 18 to 35 in good health and CMV-seropositive.

This rearrangement joins TRBV7-6 to TRBJ1-1, with 12 bases aligning to TRBD1. Germline V gene lookup returns CDR1 SGHVS and CDR2 FNYEAQ. Trimming removed 7 bases from V and 1 base from J; junction bases left unmatched: 4. The CDR3 is 15 amino acids. The CDR3 sequence: CASIRDRGPNTEAFF. CDR3 in DNA: TGTGCCAGCATAAGGGACAGGGGGCCGAACACTGAAGCTTTCTTT.

J is TRBJ1-5 and V is TRBV25-1; maybe TRBD1 (5 bases). The CDR3 runs to 13 residues. Trimming left V 8 bases short and J 2 bases short, with 10 bases between. Germline values: CDR1 MGHDK, CDR2 SYGVNS. The CDR3 bases are TGTGCCAGCGCCGGGGGGGGCAATCAGCCCCAGCATTTT. As protein: CASAGGGNQPQHF.

The gene calls are TRBV5-6 and TRBJ2-7; D is unresolved. Germline CDR1 is SGHDT and CDR2 is YYEEEE. This CDR3 region has 13 residues. With 1 base removed from V and 3 bases from J, the gap between germline ends came to 8 bases. CDR3 sequence (DNA): TGTGCCAGCAGCTTGCGGAGTTTCTACGAGCAGTACTTC. As protein: CASSLRSFYEQYF.